Shown below are 25 T cell receptor beta chains from a single sample sequenced in a study of T-cell reconstitution after alpha-beta-depleted transplantation in children. Researchers prepared the TCRbeta library using unique molecular identifiers, the study reports. MiXCR was run by TCRdb on the PCR reads, yielding one entry per CDR3 protein. The sample has around 270,000 distinct CDR3 sequences, 10% seen once. The sequenced sample was PBMCs, obtained before TCRalphabeta/CD19-depleted stem cell transplant. Receptors originate from a boy younger than two with acute myeloid leukemia, due to receive a stem cell transplant.

The V call is TRBV2, the J call TRBJ2-7; either TRBD1 or TRBD2 may supply D (6 bases each). The CDR3 contains 19 residues. Germline V lookup: CDR1 SNHLY, CDR2 FYNNEI. The germline V and J ends were trimmed by 10 bases and 5 bases, with 36 bases remaining between them. The CDR3 here is CAICLRGAVGGRMGHEQYF. The CDR3 DNA reads as TGTGCCATCTGTTTAAGGGGGGCCGTTGGAGGTAGGATGGGACACGAGCAGTACTTC.

Of note for this clonotype: A much more abundant neighbour one base away suggests this may be a read error. The rearrangement uses TRBV2 and TRBJ2-2; possibly TRBD2 for D (6 bases). Per germline, CDR1 SNHLY and CDR2 FYNNEI. This CDR3 is 12 amino acids long. The CDR3 spells CASSGEAGGLFF. CDR3 sequence (DNA): TGTGCCAGCAGTGGGGAGGCCGGGGGGCTGTTTTTT.

This clonotype was seen a few times. This chain uses TRBV29-1 with TRBJ1-1; 7 positions agree with TRBD1. V shed 5 bases and J 4 bases; nucleotides not matched to a gene: 4. The CDR3 is made up of 12 amino acids. The germline CDR1 and CDR2 sequences are SQVTM and ANQGSEA. For the CDR3, the DNA is TGCAGCGTTACAGGGGCTGGCACTGAAGCTTTCTTT. Residues: CSVTGAGTEAFF.

Comment on this clonotype: Just one base apart from a much larger clone, this may be a read error. The chain joins TRBV6-5 to TRBJ2-7; D gene uncertain. V was trimmed by 6 bases and J by 6 bases, leaving 12 bases between them. The CDR3 covers 12 residues. Germline V gene lookup returns CDR1 MNHEY and CDR2 SVGAGI. This CDR3 is CASSPVHLEQYF. The CDR3 bases are TGTGCCAGCAGCCCGGTCCATCTCGAGCAGTACTTC.

V is TRBV9 and J is TRBJ2-3; 8 bases match TRBD1. The CDR3 covers 15 residues. The germline V gene has CDR1 SGDLS and CDR2 YYNGEE. Losses at the gene ends were 3 bases for V and 4 bases for J; bases not matched to a gene: 7. The DNA for the CDR3 is TGTGCCAGCAGCGCCTTCGGGACAGGCCCAGATACGCAGTATTTT. Its translation: CASSAFGTGPDTQYF.

This clonotype has at least ten counts. The chain has TRBV20-1 and TRBJ2-7; D ambiguous. From germline, CDR1 is DFQATT and CDR2 SNEGSKA (reference sequence). Trimming removed 3 bases at V and 4 bases at J, with 13 bases between. The CDR3 has 13 residues. CDR3 loop: CSARYWSAYEQYF. DNA for the CDR3: TGCAGTGCTAGGTATTGGAGCGCGTACGAGCAGTACTTC.

This clonotype was counted ten times or more. The chain carries TRBV7-2 and TRBJ2-7; 10 nucleotides match TRBD2. The germline V gene encodes CDR1 SGHTA and CDR2 FQGNSA. This CDR3 is built from 15 residues. The ends lost 6 bases at V and 4 bases at J; junction bases unmatched: 9. The CDR3 DNA sequence: TGTGCCAGCAGTCCTCTAGCGGGGGCCTCTTACGAGCAGTACTTC. Amino acid sequence: CASSPLAGASYEQYF.

This clonotype has a count of ten or more. The CDR3 loop is CASSQDGRQGHYNEQFF. Written as DNA, the CDR3 is TGTGCCAGCAGCCAAGACGGTCGACAGGGGCATTACAATGAGCAGTTCTTC. This sequence joins TRBV4-2 and TRBJ2-1; 8 bases line up with TRBD1. J gave up 4 bases and V 0 bases, and 8 bases lay outside the gene matches. The CDR3 runs 17 residues. Germline CDR1 reads LGHNA; CDR2 reads YNFKEQ.

This clonotype came up a few times. A much larger clone differs by one base, so this may be a read error. The chain employs TRBV12-3 or TRBV12-4 and TRBJ2-7; D remains unclear. Trimming left V 1 base short and J 5 bases short, with 12 bases between. The CDR3 sequence is 14 residues long. Here the CDR3 reads CASSLVGMTNEQYF. In DNA form, the CDR3 reads TGTGCCAGCAGTTTAGTGGGGATGACAAACGAGCAGTACTTC.

The chain combines TRBV10-3 with TRBJ2-7; 8 bases line up with TRBD1. The CDR3 sequence is 15 residues long. After removal of 3 bases from V and 2 bases from J, the junction contained 6 bases not matched to a gene. Germline-derived CDR1 and CDR2 are ENHRY and SYGVKD. CDR3 amino acids: CAISERDRRTYEQYF. In DNA, the CDR3 is TGTGCCATCAGTGAACGGGACAGGCGTACCTACGAGCAGTACTTC.

This clonotype occurred many times. CDR3 nucleotide sequence: TGCAGTGCTAAGGAAGAGACCCAGTACTTC. The encoded protein is CSAKEETQYF. V is TRBV20-1 and J is TRBJ2-5; D gene unclear. The CDR3 runs to 10 residues. Germline V gene data show CDR1 as DFQATT and CDR2 as SNEGSKA (reference sequence). With 4 bases removed from V and 3 bases from J, the gap between germline ends came to 3 bases.

This chain uses TRBV7-7 with TRBJ2-1; D possibly corresponds to TRBD1 (6 bases). This CDR3 is built from 16 residues. Germline loops: CDR1 SSHAT, CDR2 FNYEAQ (reference sequence). V lost 0 bases and J lost 4, with 13 bases in between. The CDR3 is CASSLAWTDQYNEQFF. The CDR3 DNA reads as TGTGCCAGCAGCTTAGCATGGACAGACCAATACAATGAGCAGTTCTTC.

The sample holds a few counts of this clonotype. The junction and the germline gene differ at one end; a read error may be behind it. This chain connects TRBV20-1 to TRBJ2-7; D is possibly TRBD1 (5 bases). The CDR3 contains 15 residues. Germline CDR1 and CDR2: DFQATT and SNEGSKA (reference sequence). The CDR3 reads CSAREGARPSHEQYF. The CDR3 DNA follows: TGCAGTGCTAGAGAAGGGGCCCGGCCCTCCCACGAGCAGTACTTC.

V is TRBV19 and J is TRBJ2-2; TRBD1 aligns across 7 bases. CDR1 is LNHDA and CDR2 is SQIVND in the germline V gene (reference sequence). Trimming removed 7 bases from V and 4 bases from J; junction bases left unmatched: 21. The CDR3 contains 19 residues. The CDR3 loop is CASTARQGAPLPLTGELFF. Written as DNA, the CDR3 is TGTGCCAGTACCGCCAGACAGGGAGCTCCACTGCCTCTCACCGGGGAGCTGTTTTTT.

This clonotype was seen at least ten times. The chain carries TRBV12-3 or TRBV12-4 and TRBJ1-1; 7 positions agree with TRBD1. With V trimmed by 7 bases and J by 5 bases, 19 bases remained unmatched. This CDR3 has 17 amino acids. CDR3 bases: TGTGCCAGCACCAAATCCCTGGGACAGCGTAGCGGAACTGAAGCTTTCTTT. Protein: CASTKSLGQRSGTEAFF.

This chain connects TRBV12-3 or TRBV12-4 to TRBJ1-4; 8 bases line up with TRBD1. The CDR3 spans 15 residues. With 6 bases clipped from V and 8 bases from J, the junction kept 11 bases outside the gene matches. The DNA of the CDR3 is TGTGCCAGCAGGCTATTCACAGGGGGTGGGGAAAAACTGTTTTTT. Translation gives CASRLFTGGGEKLFF.

The V call is TRBV23-1, the J call TRBJ1-4; tentative D call: TRBD1 (6 bases). TRBV23-1 is known as an ORF, though its function is uncertain. The CDR3 is made up of 13 amino acids. Trimming left V 10 bases short and J 6 bases short, with 15 bases between. The CDR3 reads CANTGSRDEKLFF. The DNA of the CDR3 is TGCGCCAACACAGGGTCGAGGGATGAAAAACTGTTTTTT.

The rearrangement uses TRBV3-1 and TRBJ2-7; TRBD2 agrees at 14 bases. Germline V gene data show CDR1 as LGHDT and CDR2 as YNNKEL (reference sequence). Unmatched junction bases numbered 3, after V lost 2 bases and J lost 6 bases. The CDR3 has 15 residues. In DNA form, the CDR3 reads TGTGCCAGCAGCCAACCGGGACTAGCGGGGGCCGAGCAGTACTTC. It is translated as CASSQPGLAGAEQYF.

The chain recombines TRBV2 with TRBJ2-5; no reliable D call. The ends were cut back, 0 bases at V and 7 bases at J, with 12 bases in the middle. The germline gives CDR1 SNHLY, CDR2 FYNNEI. The CDR3 runs 14 residues. The CDR3 nucleotides read TGTGCCAGCAGTGAAGCGCTGGACGCGGCGACCCAGTACTTC. Translating gives CASSEALDAATQYF.

This chain joins TRBV7-3 and TRBJ2-1, with TRBD2 matching 8 bases. J was trimmed by 5 bases and V by 0 bases; bases with no gene match: 15. The CDR3 is 19 amino acids. The germline gives CDR1 SGHTA, CDR2 FQGTGA. The CDR3: CASSLTGAIAGGSHNEQFF. CDR3 sequence (DNA): TGTGCCAGCAGCTTAACAGGTGCAATTGCGGGGGGAAGCCACAATGAGCAGTTCTTC.

As concerns this clonotype: A much bigger clone sits one base away, suggesting this may be a read error. The gene calls are TRBV9 and TRBJ2-2; 9 bases line up with TRBD2. The length of the CDR3 is 16 residues. Trimming removed 0 bases from V and 6 bases from J; junction bases left unmatched: 6. Per the germline V gene, CDR1 is SGDLS and CDR2 is YYNGEE. DNA for the CDR3: TGTGCCAGCAGCGTAGACCCTAGCGGGGCTCCCGGGGAGCTGTTTTTT. Translating gives CASSVDPSGAPGELFF.

This rearrangement joins TRBV11-2 to TRBJ2-7; perhaps TRBD1 as D (5 bases). V lost 5 bases and J lost 0, with 11 bases in between. The CDR3 is 14 amino acids. Germline V CDR1 and CDR2: SGHAT, FQNNGV. The CDR3 sequence: CASSINRLSYEQYF. The CDR3 DNA is TGTGCCAGCAGCATAAACAGGCTCTCCTACGAGCAGTACTTC.

This clonotype has ten or more counts. This chain uses TRBV20-1 with TRBJ1-1; no clear D. Germline V gene data show CDR1 as DFQATT and CDR2 as SNEGSKA (reference sequence). This CDR3 is built from 14 residues. V was trimmed by 2 bases and J by 1 base, leaving 11 bases between them. The CDR3 region has the DNA TGCAGTGCTAGATATGTAAAATCGAACACTGAAGCTTTCTTT. It is translated as CSARYVKSNTEAFF.

This clonotype has a handful of counts. This rearrangement joins TRBV5-1 to TRBJ2-7, with 7 bases fitting TRBD2. Trimming removed 4 bases from V and 4 bases from J; junction bases left unmatched: 8. This CDR3 comprises 14 residues. CDR1 is SGHRS and CDR2 is YFSETQ in the germline V gene. CDR3 region: CASSPGGGQYEQYF. In nucleotides, the CDR3 is TGCGCCAGCAGCCCGGGGGGAGGGCAGTACGAGCAGTACTTC.

This clonotype was seen ten or more times. The chain has TRBV20-1 and TRBJ2-1; D is perhaps TRBD2 (6 bases). V shed 3 bases and J shed 0 bases, with 12 bases lying between them. The CDR3 is 15 residues long. Per germline, CDR1 DFQATT and CDR2 SNEGSKA (reference sequence). DNA of the CDR3: TGCAGTGCTAGTGCTGGTAGCGGCTCCTACAATGAGCAGTTCTTC. Protein product: CSASAGSGSYNEQFF.